These 19 T cell receptor beta chains were sequenced from one sample in a study of T cell repertoires in cytomegalovirus infection. MiXCR, run by TCRdb on the reads, gives a single entry per CDR3 protein. This table holds approximately 730,000 distinct CDR3 sequences, about 28% found once. These receptors are not linked to any known antigen. The sample here was cultured CD8+ T cells from PBMCs, taken from culture after CMV antigen stimulation. Source of these receptors: a human donor in good health (CMV status not recorded). Some clones in this sample may be carry-over from other donors' samples.

This clonotype was detected many times. The CDR3 region is CASSEPGRPRADTQYF. The CDR3 DNA is TGTGCCAGCAGTGAACCGGGACGGCCTCGGGCAGATACGCAGTATTTT. The chain couples TRBV6-1 to TRBJ2-3; D tentatively reads TRBD1 or TRBD2 (5 bases each). CDR3 size: 16 residues. Germline CDR1 and CDR2: MNHNS and SASEGT. The V and J ends lost 2 bases and 4 bases respectively, with 16 bases between them.

The J gene is TRBJ2-3, the V gene TRBV9; possible D gene TRBD2, 7 bases. Looked up from germline, CDR1 is SGDLS and CDR2 is YYNGEE. This CDR3 spans 18 amino acids. The V end lost 4 bases, the J end lost 0 bases, and 21 bases lay between the germline ends. This chain's CDR3 is CASSPRGGGPGSTDTQYF. The CDR3 nucleotides read TGTGCCAGCAGCCCCCGTGGGGGGGGGCCCGGTAGCACAGATACGCAGTATTTT.

This clonotype was seen once. The chain combines TRBV10-2 with TRBJ1-4; 8 bases are a match to TRBD1. Trimming removed 6 bases from V and 6 bases from J; junction bases left unmatched: 3. This CDR3 is 13 amino acids long. Germline loops: CDR1 WSHSY, CDR2 SAAADI. CDR3 sequence: CASRTGDDEKLFF. The CDR3 nucleotides read TGCGCCAGCAGGACAGGGGACGATGAAAAACTGTTTTTT.

This clonotype has just a few counts. The rearrangement joins TRBV7-9 to TRBJ2-3, with 13 bases that match TRBD2. Germline assignment: CDR1 SEHNR and CDR2 FQNEAQ (reference sequence). This CDR3 spans 17 amino acids. Trimming took 5 bases from V and 0 from J; bases not matched to a gene: 5. The DNA of the CDR3 is TGTGCCAGCAGCGGACTAGCGGGGGATCCTAGCACAGATACGCAGTATTTT. Protein sequence: CASSGLAGDPSTDTQYF.

This clonotype has a handful of counts. The chain recombines TRBV7-3 with TRBJ1-3, with D hard to call. Germline CDR1 and CDR2: SGHTA and FQGTGA. V shed 2 bases and J shed 4 bases, with 21 bases lying between them. The CDR3 is made up of 18 amino acids. CDR3 DNA: TGTGCCAGCAGCTTACGGGCGCGCTGGGAATCACTCGGAAACACCATATATTTT. It codes for CASSLRARWESLGNTIYF.

The rearrangement joins TRBV9 to TRBJ2-3; 10 positions match TRBD1. CDR1 is SGDLS and CDR2 is YYNGEE in the germline V gene. CDR3 size: 16 residues. The junction had 5 bases not matched to a gene; V was cut back by 4 bases and J by 0 bases. CDR3 in amino acids: CASSPRDRGSTDTQYF. The CDR3 region has the DNA TGTGCCAGCAGCCCACGGGACAGGGGAAGCACAGATACGCAGTATTTT.

This CDR3 reads CASSGQAEWGYTF. DNA of the CDR3: TGTGCCAGCAGTGGACAGGCCGAATGGGGCTACACCTTC. V usage is TRBV27 and J usage is TRBJ1-2; 7 nucleotides match TRBD1. V lost 5 bases to trimming and J lost 8 bases; unmatched junction nucleotides: 8. In germline, CDR1 is MNHEY, CDR2 SMNVEV (reference sequence). This CDR3 has 13 residues.

The chain couples TRBV6-2 or TRBV6-3 to TRBJ2-7; either TRBD1 or TRBD2 may supply D (6 bases each). The CDR3 runs 16 residues. With 7 bases removed from V and 0 bases from J, the gap between germline ends came to 19 bases. CDR1 is MNHEY, CDR2 SVGEGT, per germline. The CDR3 sequence is CASKPGQTRSSYEQYV. The CDR3 nucleotides are TGTGCCAGCAAGCCCGGACAGACTAGGAGCTCCTACGAGCAGTACGTC.

The sample holds a few counts of this clonotype. V is TRBV10-3 and J is TRBJ2-7; TRBD1 might be the D (5 bases). V lost 0 bases to trimming and J lost 9 bases, with 12 bases between them. This CDR3 has 13 amino acids. Germline V gene data show CDR1 as ENHRY and CDR2 as SYGVKD. CDR3 sequence (DNA): TGTGCCATCAGTGAGTCCAGGGTTGCAGTGCAGTACTTC. It is translated as CAISESRVAVQYF.

The chain has TRBV5-4 and TRBJ2-3, with D maybe TRBD1 (6 bases). The V and J ends lost 4 bases and 3 bases respectively, with 15 bases between them. CDR3 size: 15 residues. CDR1 is SGHNT and CDR2 is YYREEE in the germline V gene (reference sequence). The CDR3 DNA is TGTGCCAGCAGCCCTGGGACATTGTCTACAGATACGCAGTATTTT. Encoded protein: CASSPGTLSTDTQYF.

The chain uses TRBV5-6 and TRBJ1-1, with 9 bases matching TRBD1. Germline CDR1 is SGHDT and CDR2 is YYEEEE. This CDR3 is 17 amino acids long. J lost 3 bases, V lost 4 bases, and 13 bases had no gene match. In DNA form, the CDR3 reads TGTGCCAGCAGCGAGCCACAGGGGGCGTTTATTGACACTGAAGCTTTCTTT. It yields the protein CASSEPQGAFIDTEAFF.

This clonotype appeared a few times. The chain recombines TRBV15 with TRBJ1-4; a weak D match, TRBD1 (6 bases). The V end lost 4 bases, the J end lost 13 bases, and 19 bases lay between the germline ends. Germline lookup yields CDR1 LNHNV and CDR2 YYDKDF (reference sequence). There are 14 residues in the CDR3. The CDR3 region has the DNA TGTGCCACCAGCAAGGGGGAGAGTAATGAAGGACTGTTTTTT. It translates to CATSKGESNEGLFF.

This sequence joins TRBV27 and TRBJ2-5, with 7 bases lining up with TRBD2. The CDR3 covers 15 residues. After removal of 2 bases from V and 3 bases from J, the junction contained 6 bases not matched to a gene. Germline V lookup: CDR1 MNHEY, CDR2 SMNVEV (reference sequence). The CDR3 spells CASSLMPSGKETQYF. CDR3 nucleotide sequence: TGTGCCAGCAGTTTAATGCCTAGCGGTAAAGAGACCCAGTACTTC.

The chain links TRBV13 to TRBJ2-2, with 10 nucleotides matching TRBD2. The CDR3 runs 16 residues. Per germline, CDR1 PRHDT and CDR2 FYEKMQ (reference sequence). With 2 bases clipped from V and 5 bases from J, the junction kept 5 bases outside the gene matches. The CDR3 here is CASSLTSGVPTGELFF. CDR3 bases: TGTGCCAGCAGCTTAACTAGCGGGGTCCCTACCGGGGAGCTGTTTTTT.

This clonotype was observed a few times. J is TRBJ2-3 and V is TRBV6-2 or TRBV6-3; 8 nucleotides align to TRBD2. The germline V gene encodes CDR1 MNHEY and CDR2 SVGEGT. CDR3 size: 15 residues. Trimming at V came to 5 bases and at J to 2 bases, leaving 6 bases not matched to a gene. CDR3 coding DNA: TGTGCCAGCAGTCACAGCGGGGGAAACACAGATACGCAGTATTTT. Protein product: CASSHSGGNTDTQYF.

Concerning this clonotype itself: This may be a read error: a much more frequent sequence differs by one nucleotide. The CDR3 DNA follows: TGTGCCAGCAGTTTAGGGCAGCGCTACATGAACAGTGAAGCTTTCTTT. It specifies CASSLGQRYMNSEAFF. J is TRBJ1-1 and V is TRBV12-3 or TRBV12-4; D is ambiguous. This CDR3 is built from 16 residues.

This clonotype was seen only a few times. The chain carries TRBV7-9 and TRBJ1-6; 8 nucleotides line up with TRBD1. The CDR3 loop spans 15 amino acids. Germline loops: CDR1 SEHNR, CDR2 FQNEAQ (reference sequence). The J segment lost 5 bases and the V segment lost 3 bases, leaving 3 bases of the junction unmatched. In DNA form, the CDR3 reads TGTGCCAGCAGCTTGACAGGGGCCGATAATTCACCCCTCCACTTT. Amino acid sequence: CASSLTGADNSPLHF.

The genes are TRBV27 and TRBJ1-6; no clear D gene. Germline V gene data show CDR1 as MNHEY and CDR2 as SMNVEV (reference sequence). Trimming removed 0 bases at V and 11 bases at J, with 14 bases between. This CDR3 contains 15 residues. The CDR3 DNA sequence: TGTGCCAGCAGTTTATCGATAAGGGTCTCGGCACCCCTCCACTTT. Its protein product is CASSLSIRVSAPLHF.

The gene calls are TRBV5-1 and TRBJ1-1; tentatively, D is TRBD1 (5 bases). This CDR3 is built from 15 residues. The V end lost 4 bases, the J end lost 5 bases, and 18 bases lay between the germline ends. Germline V gene lookup returns CDR1 SGHRS and CDR2 YFSETQ. The CDR3 nucleotides read TGCGCCAGCAGCCCGGGACTTGGGTATGGGACTGAAGCTTTCTTT. Translated, it gives CASSPGLGYGTEAFF.